This TCR beta chain came from a study of blood T cell repertoires in COVID-19. Measured with immunoSEQ multiplex PCR; TCRdb has only the in-frame clones, and not every one. Counted here are around 97,000 clones, more than 80% occurring once; the ten biggest clones make up approximately 12%. The CDR3 spans 13 residues. Trimming took off 6 bases at V and 3 bases at J, with 11 bases between the two ends. Looked up from germline, CDR1 is KGHSH and CDR2 is LQKENI. The clonotype was recovered from a human donor in a cohort sampled during active COVID-19. The sample comprised peripheral blood. The rearrangement joins TRBV18 to TRBJ1-2; D is ambiguous. The CDR3 coding sequence is TGTGCCAGCTCCCTGGCATCTGACTATGGCTACACCTTC. This translates into CASSLASDYGYTF.